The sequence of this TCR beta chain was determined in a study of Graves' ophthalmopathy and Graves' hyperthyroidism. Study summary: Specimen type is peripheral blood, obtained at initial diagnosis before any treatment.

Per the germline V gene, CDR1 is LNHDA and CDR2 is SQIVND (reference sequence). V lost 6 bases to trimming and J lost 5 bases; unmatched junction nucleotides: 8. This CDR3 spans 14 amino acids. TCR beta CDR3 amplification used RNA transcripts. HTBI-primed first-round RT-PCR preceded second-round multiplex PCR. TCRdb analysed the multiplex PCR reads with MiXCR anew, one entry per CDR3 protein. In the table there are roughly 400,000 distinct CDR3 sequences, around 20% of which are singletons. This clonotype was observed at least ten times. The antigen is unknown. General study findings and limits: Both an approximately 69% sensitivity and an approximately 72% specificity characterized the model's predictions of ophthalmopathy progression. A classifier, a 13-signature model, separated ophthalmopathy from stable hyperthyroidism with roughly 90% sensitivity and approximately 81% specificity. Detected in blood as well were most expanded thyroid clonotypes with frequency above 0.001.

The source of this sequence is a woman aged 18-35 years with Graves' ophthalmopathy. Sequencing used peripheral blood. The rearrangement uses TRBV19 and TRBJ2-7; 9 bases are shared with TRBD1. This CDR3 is CASRKQGARDEQYF. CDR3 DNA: TGTGCCAGTAGGAAACAGGGGGCTCGGGACGAGCAGTACTTC.